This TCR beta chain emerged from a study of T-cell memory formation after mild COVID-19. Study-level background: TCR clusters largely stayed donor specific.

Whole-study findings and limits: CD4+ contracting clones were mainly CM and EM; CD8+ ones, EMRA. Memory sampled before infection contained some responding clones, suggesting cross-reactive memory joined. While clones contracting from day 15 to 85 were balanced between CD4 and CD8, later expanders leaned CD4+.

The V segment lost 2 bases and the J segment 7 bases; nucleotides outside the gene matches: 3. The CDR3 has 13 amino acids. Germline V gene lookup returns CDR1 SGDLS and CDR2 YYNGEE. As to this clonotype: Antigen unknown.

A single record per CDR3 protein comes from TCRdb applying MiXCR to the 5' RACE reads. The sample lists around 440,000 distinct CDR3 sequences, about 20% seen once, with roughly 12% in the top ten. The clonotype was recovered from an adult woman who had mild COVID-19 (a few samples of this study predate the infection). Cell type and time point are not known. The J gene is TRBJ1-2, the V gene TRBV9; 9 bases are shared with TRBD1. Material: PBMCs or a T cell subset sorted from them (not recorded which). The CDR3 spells CASSVGTGFGYTF. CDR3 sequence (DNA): TGTGCCAGCAGCGTGGGGACAGGGTTTGGCTACACCTTC.